Each of the 17 T cell receptor beta chains below was sequenced from the same sample in a study of blood T cell repertoires in COVID-19. Method: immunoSEQ multiplex PCR; TCRdb's copy keeps in-frame clones and lacks some. The data show about 430,000 clones, approximately 90% seen once. The sequenced material came from PBMCs or T cells enriched from blood (not recorded which). Every receptor here comes from a woman under 30 who had been exposed to COVID-19.

The V call is TRBV20-1, the J call TRBJ2-1, with a tentative D call TRBD1 (5 bases). Trimming shortened V by 3 bases and J by 0 bases, and 12 bases separated the two germline ends. CDR3 length: 15 residues. CDR1 is DFQATT, CDR2 SNEGSKA, per germline (reference sequence). In DNA form, the CDR3 reads TGCAGTGCTAGTCGCGACAGTTACTCCTACAATGAGCAGTTCTTC. Residues: CSASRDSYSYNEQFF.

The chain recombines TRBV5-4 with TRBJ2-2; the match to TRBD1 covers 8 bases. There are 15 residues in the CDR3. Germline V gene lookup returns CDR1 SGHNT and CDR2 YYREEE (reference sequence). With 4 bases clipped from V and 0 bases from J, the junction kept 2 bases outside the gene matches. DNA of the CDR3: TGTGCCAGCAGCCCAGGGGGCGCGAACACCGGGGAGCTGTTTTTT. Amino acids: CASSPGGANTGELFF.

V gene TRBV4-1 combines with J gene TRBJ2-3; D is possibly TRBD1 (6 bases). Trimming cost V 1 base and J 2 bases, with 13 bases left between them. The V gene's germline CDR1 is MGHRA and CDR2 YSYEKL. The CDR3 contains 16 residues. CDR3 protein: CASSQGRGGVTDTQYF. CDR3 DNA: TGCGCCAGCAGCCAAGGGAGAGGGGGAGTCACAGATACGCAGTATTTT.

V and J are TRBV6-5 and TRBJ2-7; D uncertain. The V end lost 6 bases, the J end lost 3 bases, and 9 bases lay between the germline ends. Per the germline V gene, CDR1 is MNHEY and CDR2 is SVGAGI. The CDR3 is 12 residues long. The chain's CDR3 is CASSTRFYEQYF. CDR3 sequence (DNA): TGTGCCAGCAGCACGCGCTTCTACGAGCAGTACTTC.

J is TRBJ2-2 and V is TRBV3-1 (or the pseudogene TRBV3-2); 9 bases fit TRBD1. The germline gives CDR1 LGHDT, CDR2 YNNKEL (reference sequence). This CDR3 contains 15 residues. Germline trimming cut 3 bases from V and 8 bases from J; bases unmatched to any gene: 7. The DNA of the CDR3 is TGTGCCAGCAGCCAGGGGACAGGGTTCGGGGGGGAGCTGTTTTTT. It is translated as CASSQGTGFGGELFF.

This clone was counted a single time. At the DNA level, this CDR3 is encoded by other sequences in the same sample as well. The V and J genes are TRBV27 and TRBJ2-1; 9 bases line up with TRBD1. Germline assignment: CDR1 MNHEY and CDR2 SMNVEV (reference sequence). The CDR3 spans 15 residues. The V gene end was trimmed by 4 bases and the J gene end by 3 bases; junction bases not matched to a gene: 4. The CDR3 loop is CASSSPGQGYNEQFF. In DNA, the CDR3 is TGTGCCAGCAGTTCGCCGGGACAGGGCTACAATGAGCAGTTCTTC.

V is TRBV6-5 and J is TRBJ2-5; D is possibly TRBD2 (6 bases). This CDR3 region has 14 residues. The germline V gene has CDR1 MNHEY and CDR2 SVGAGI. V gave up 8 bases and J gave up 2 bases, with 15 bases separating them. CDR3 residues: CASLGSGGQETQYF. The CDR3 region has the DNA TGTGCCAGCCTTGGCTCTGGGGGGCAAGAGACCCAGTACTTC.

V is TRBV7-2 and J is TRBJ2-1; 7 nucleotides agree with TRBD2. The CDR3 runs to 14 residues. Germline values: CDR1 SGHTA, CDR2 FQGNSA. Trimming took 1 base from V and 7 from J; bases not matched to a gene: 4. The chain's CDR3 is CASSLESSGNEQFF. CDR3 sequence (DNA): TGTGCCAGCAGCTTAGAAAGTAGCGGGAATGAGCAGTTCTTC.

The chain recombines TRBV19 with TRBJ1-5; D possibly corresponds to TRBD1 (6 bases). In germline, CDR1 is LNHDA, CDR2 SQIVND (reference sequence). The CDR3 runs 13 residues. Trimming stripped 5 bases from V and 4 bases from J, with 9 bases between. The CDR3 nucleotides read TGTGCCAGTAGTCCAGGGGATAATCAGCCCCAGCATTTT. Amino acids: CASSPGDNQPQHF.

This sequence joins TRBV18 and TRBJ1-1, with D perhaps TRBD1 (5 bases). The CDR3 is made up of 14 amino acids. Germline V gene lookup returns CDR1 KGHSH and CDR2 LQKENI. V was clipped by 1 base and J by 1 base, with 7 bases between them. CDR3 coding DNA: TGTGCCAGCTCACCACTACAGGCGAACACTGAAGCTTTCTTT. It specifies CASSPLQANTEAFF.

This chain uses TRBV11-2 with TRBJ1-1, with 8 bases lining up with TRBD1. The CDR3 length is 14 residues. CDR1 and CDR2 from the germline V gene are SGHAT and FQNNGV. The junction had 3 bases not matched to a gene; V was cut back by 3 bases and J by 3 bases. In DNA form, the CDR3 reads TGTGCCAGCAGCTTGACAGGGGTTTACACTGAAGCTTTCTTT. It specifies CASSLTGVYTEAFF.

The chain couples TRBV27 to TRBJ1-5; 7 bases line up with TRBD1. The CDR3 loop spans 15 amino acids. V was pared by 5 bases and J by 5 bases, with 9 bases of the junction left unmatched. Germline assignment: CDR1 MNHEY and CDR2 SMNVEV (reference sequence). CDR3 bases: TGTGCCAGCAGTCCGGATTCAGGGGGTTATCAGCCCCAGCATTTT. Its translation: CASSPDSGGYQPQHF.

The chain links TRBV6-4 to TRBJ2-7, with D maybe TRBD1 (6 bases). The CDR3 has 13 residues. The ends were cut back, 0 bases at V and 6 bases at J, with 9 bases in the middle. CDR1 and CDR2 (germline): MRHNA, SNTAGT. CDR3: CASSDSEQGEQYF. CDR3 bases: TGTGCCAGCAGTGACTCGGAACAGGGCGAGCAGTACTTC.

This rearrangement joins TRBV7-9 to TRBJ2-7, with D perhaps TRBD1 (6 bases). Germline CDR1 reads SEHNR; CDR2 reads FQNEAQ (reference sequence). This CDR3 has 15 residues. Trimming took 5 bases from V and 0 from J, leaving 14 bases between them. For the CDR3, the DNA is TGTGCCAGCAGCCAAACAGGGTGGAGCTCCTACGAGCAGTACTTC. Translated: CASSQTGWSSYEQYF.

There are a few counts of this clone. This sequence joins TRBV7-9 and TRBJ1-4; 10 bases line up with TRBD1. The germline V gene has CDR1 SEHNR and CDR2 FQNEAQ (reference sequence). This CDR3 comprises 15 residues. The trim removed 7 bases at V and 3 bases at J, leaving 5 bases unmatched. For the CDR3, the DNA is TGTGCCAGCATCACGACAGGGGGCCCTAATGAAAAACTGTTTTTT. Translating it yields CASITTGGPNEKLFF.

The J gene is TRBJ2-5, the V gene TRBV5-4; the D gene is possibly TRBD2 (5 bases). Germline CDR1 reads SGHNT; CDR2 reads YYREEE (reference sequence). V was trimmed by 0 bases and J by 3 bases, leaving 18 bases between them. The CDR3 totals 17 residues. The CDR3 sequence is CASSLAGQRGREETQYF. In DNA, the CDR3 is TGTGCCAGCAGCTTGGCCGGTCAGAGAGGGCGGGAAGAGACCCAGTACTTC.

In its sample, this clone was seen once. The chain joins TRBV28 to TRBJ2-7, with a weak D call TRBD1 (6 bases). This CDR3 spans 14 amino acids. Germline CDR1 is MDHEN and CDR2 is SYDVKM. V was trimmed by 3 bases and J by 7 bases, leaving 16 bases between them. Here the CDR3 reads CASSFVEQGREQYF. The DNA of the CDR3 is TGTGCCAGCAGTTTTGTGGAACAGGGCAGGGAGCAGTACTTC.